The T cell receptor (beta chain) under discussion was sequenced for a study of cytomegalovirus exposure and HLA in healthy donors. Concerning this clone itself: Its antigen is as yet unknown.

V lost 4 bases, J lost 0 bases, and 9 bases lay in between. The length of the CDR3 is 14 residues. The germline V gene has CDR1 SGHAT and CDR2 FQNNGV. Points from the study as a whole: An analysis that was carried out later associated 16,951 TCR beta sequences with HLA alleles at 0.05 false discovery rate. A later analysis showed that HLA-associated TCR beta chains had undergone more clonal expansion than equally common others.

PCR amplification relied on 60 Vbeta primers (plus 13 Jbeta primers). Using immunoSEQ multiplex PCR, the repertoire was profiled, and TCRdb retains in-frame clones only, with some absent. The sample has over 100,000 clones, about four fifths seen once; the top ten hold about 3%. Sequencing was carried out using PBMCs. This TCR derives from a woman aged 18 to 35 in good health and CMV-seropositive. The chain employs TRBV11-2 and TRBJ1-1; D is possibly TRBD1 (5 bases). The CDR3 coding sequence is TGTGCCAGCAGCTCCCGGGGGGTGAACACTGAAGCTTTCTTT. It is translated as CASSSRGVNTEAFF.